These T cell receptor beta chains were read from a single sample in a study of T-cell memory formation after mild COVID-19. One entry per CDR3 protein, called by TCRdb with MiXCR from the 5' RACE reads. The data hold just over 400,000 distinct CDR3 sequences, with about a quarter observed a single time. Sequences were obtained from PBMCs or a T cell subset sorted from them (not recorded which). The source is an adult woman who had mild COVID-19 (a few samples of this study predate the infection). Cell type and time point are not known. Each CDR3 is given with its conserved first and last residue. D genes are given only for firm matches. The size of a clone is reported for some rows only, either as once, few or many, or as a class for expanded clones.

V: TRBV5-1
J: TRBJ2-7
size: NA
length: 13
D: TRBD1
DNA: TGCGCCAGCAGCTTGGTAGGGGGCTGGGAGCAGTACTTC
CDR3: CASSLVGGWEQYF

V: TRBV5-4
J: TRBJ2-1
size: NA
length: 16
D: TRBD2
DNA: TGTGCCAGCAGCCCCGCCGGGAGCGGGAGTTCTGGTGAGCAGTTCTTC
CDR3: CASSPAGSGSSGEQFF

V: TRBV29-1
J: TRBJ2-1
size: NA
length: 15
D: NA
DNA: TGCAGCGTTGAAGGGGGGGAGAGCTCCTACAATGAGCAGTTCTTC
CDR3: CSVEGGESSYNEQFF

V: TRBV30
J: TRBJ2-7
size: few
length: 16
D: TRBD2
DNA: TGTGCCTGGAGCGGGACTAGCGGGAGGAGCTCCTACGAGCAGTACTTC
CDR3: CAWSGTSGRSSYEQYF

V: TRBV27
J: TRBJ2-1
size: NA
length: 14
D: TRBD2
DNA: TGTGCCAGCATTCCCACTAGCGGGAACAATGAGCAGTTCTTC
CDR3: CASIPTSGNNEQFF

V: TRBV9
J: TRBJ1-2
size: few
length: 14
D: NA
DNA: TGTGCCAGCAGCTTTTATGATCGAGCATATGGCTACACCTTC
CDR3: CASSFYDRAYGYTF

V: TRBV6-2/TRBV6-3
J: TRBJ1-1
size: NA
length: 12
D: NA
DNA: TGTGCCACCCGGGGCGCCGGCACTGAAGCTTTCTTT
CDR3: CATRGAGTEAFF

V: TRBV3-1
J: TRBJ1-2
size: NA
length: 15
D: NA
DNA: TGTGCCAGCAGCTCACAGTCGTTCAGGGATTATGGCTACACCTTC
CDR3: CASSSQSFRDYGYTF

V: TRBV4-2
J: TRBJ2-5
size: NA
length: 14
D: TRBD2
DNA: TGTGCCAGCACCCCCGGGACTAGCCAAGAGACCCAGTACTTC
CDR3: CASTPGTSQETQYF

V: TRBV5-1
J: TRBJ2-6
size: few
length: 18
D: NA
DNA: TGCGCCAGCAGCTTGGAGGGCCCGGTGAGCTCTGGGGCCAACGTCCTGACTTTC
CDR3: CASSLEGPVSSGANVLTF

V: TRBV11-3
J: TRBJ2-7
size: few
length: 19
D: TRBD2
DNA: TGTGCCAGCAGCTTAGGCTGGACTAGCGGAGGAGGAGAAAACTACGAGCAGTACTTC
CDR3: CASSLGWTSGGGENYEQYF

V: TRBV9
J: TRBJ2-1
size: NA
length: 13
D: NA
DNA: TGTGCCAGCAGCATACCGGGGACCGCACGGCAGTTCTTC
CDR3: CASSIPGTARQFF

V: TRBV7-2
J: TRBJ2-3
size: few
length: 14
D: NA
DNA: TGTGCCAGCAGCTGGAAAGGGGCCGGGAATACGCAGTATTTT
CDR3: CASSWKGAGNTQYF

V: TRBV5-6
J: TRBJ2-1
size: many
length: 13
D: NA
DNA: TGTGCCAGCAGCTTTCCCCGGGGTGATGAGCAGTTCTTC
CDR3: CASSFPRGDEQFF

V: TRBV7-3
J: TRBJ1-2
size: NA
length: 14
D: TRBD1
DNA: TGTGCCAGCAGCTTGGACAGGGAGGCCGGTGGCTACACCTTC
CDR3: CASSLDREAGGYTF

V: TRBV20-1
J: TRBJ2-1
size: few
length: 12
D: NA
DNA: TGCAGTGCTATTAATAGCCTCAATGAGCAGTTCTTC
CDR3: CSAINSLNEQFF

V: TRBV6-5
J: TRBJ2-5
size: NA
length: 15
D: NA
DNA: TGTGCCAGCAGTTACACGGCTCACTCGGGCGAGACCCAGTACTTC
CDR3: CASSYTAHSGETQYF

V: TRBV6-5
J: TRBJ2-7
size: NA
length: 15
D: NA
DNA: TGTGACAGCAGTTACCCGGGTTCAGGCTCCTACGAGCAGTACTTC
CDR3: CDSSYPGSGSYEQYF

V: TRBV5-1
J: TRBJ2-1
size: few
length: 15
D: TRBD1
DNA: TGCGCCAGCAGCTTGAAAAGGGGGCAGGTGAATGAGCAGTTCTTC
CDR3: CASSLKRGQVNEQFF

V: TRBV7-8
J: TRBJ1-1
size: NA
length: 13
D: NA
DNA: TGTGCCAGCAGCTTGAGAGGTTACACTGAAGCTTTCTTT
CDR3: CASSLRGYTEAFF

V: TRBV12-3/TRBV12-4
J: TRBJ2-7
size: few
length: 14
D: NA
DNA: TGTGCCAGCAGTTTGTATGACAGCTGGGACGAGCAGTACTTC
CDR3: CASSLYDSWDEQYF

V: TRBV7-2
J: TRBJ2-5
size: NA
length: 15
D: TRBD1
DNA: TGTGCCAGCAGCCTCACTCGGGGACAGCAAGAGACCCAGTACTTC
CDR3: CASSLTRGQQETQYF

V: TRBV5-1
J: TRBJ2-7
size: NA
length: 15
D: TRBD1
DNA: TGCGCCAGCAGGAAGCCGGGACAGGGGGCAGCCGAGCAGTACTTC
CDR3: CASRKPGQGAAEQYF

V: TRBV29-1
J: TRBJ2-5
size: NA
length: 14
D: NA
DNA: TGCAGCGTAGTTTCGGGACTGCACCAAGAGACCCAGTACTTC
CDR3: CSVVSGLHQETQYF

V: TRBV7-2
J: TRBJ2-5
size: many
length: 13
D: NA
DNA: TGTGCCAGCAGCCCCGACAGGCAAGAGACCCAGTACTTC
CDR3: CASSPDRQETQYF

V: TRBV5-1
J: TRBJ1-2
size: few
length: 11
D: NA
DNA: TGCGCCAGCAGACAGAACTATGGCTACACCTTC
CDR3: CASRQNYGYTF

V: TRBV4-3
J: TRBJ1-1
size: NA
length: 16
D: TRBD1
DNA: TGCGCCAGCAGCCAAGTCCCGACAGGGGTGAACACTGAAGCTTTCTTT
CDR3: CASSQVPTGVNTEAFF

V: TRBV29-1
J: TRBJ2-3
size: few
length: 15
D: NA
DNA: TGCAGCGTTGAGTCCGGGCAGGAGAACACAGATACGCAGTATTTT
CDR3: CSVESGQENTDTQYF

V: TRBV18
J: TRBJ2-7
size: NA
length: 14
D: NA
DNA: TGTGCCAGCTCTACCGCAACCAATTTTTACGAGCAGTACTTC
CDR3: CASSTATNFYEQYF

V: TRBV6-1
J: TRBJ2-1
size: NA
length: 14
D: TRBD2
DNA: TGTGCCAGCATCCGAGCGGGGGCTTACAATGAGCAGTTCTTC
CDR3: CASIRAGAYNEQFF

V: TRBV25-1
J: TRBJ2-2
size: NA
length: 15
D: TRBD2
DNA: TGTGCCAGCAGTGACGGGCGGGGGGCCACCGGGGAGCTGTTTTTT
CDR3: CASSDGRGATGELFF

V: TRBV7-6
J: TRBJ2-3
size: few
length: 15
D: TRBD2
DNA: TGTGCCAGCAGCCTGGGACTACCCAGCACAGATACGCAGTATTTT
CDR3: CASSLGLPSTDTQYF

V: TRBV7-3
J: TRBJ1-5
size: NA
length: 15
D: NA
DNA: TGTGCCAGCAGCGGGGGGGTAGCTCCCAATCAGCCCCAGCATTTT
CDR3: CASSGGVAPNQPQHF

V: TRBV7-2
J: TRBJ2-6
size: few
length: 19
D: TRBD2
DNA: TGTGCCAGCAGCTCCCCGGGACTAACTGGCCAATCTGGGGCCAACGTCCTGACTTTC
CDR3: CASSSPGLTGQSGANVLTF

V: TRBV5-1
J: TRBJ2-5
size: few
length: 16
D: NA
DNA: TGCGCCAGCAGCTCCCAGGGTAGGGGAGGTCAAGAGACCCAGTACTTC
CDR3: CASSSQGRGGQETQYF

V: TRBV5-6
J: TRBJ2-3
size: NA
length: 15
D: NA
DNA: TGTGCCAGCAGCTTGCCGGGCAGCGGCACAGATACGCAGTATTTT
CDR3: CASSLPGSGTDTQYF

V: TRBV12-3/TRBV12-4
J: TRBJ2-7
size: NA
length: 12
D: NA
DNA: TGTGCCAGCAGTTTTCAGTACTACGAGCAGTACTTC
CDR3: CASSFQYYEQYF

V: TRBV12-5
J: TRBJ2-5
size: NA
length: 15
D: NA
DNA: TGTGCTAGTGGTTTCGGTGGTACAGTCCGAGAGACCCAGTACTTC
CDR3: CASGFGGTVRETQYF

V: TRBV25-1
J: TRBJ2-5
size: NA
length: 16
D: TRBD2
DNA: TGTGCCAGCAGTGACCTCGGGACTAGCGGGACTGAGACCCAGTACTTC
CDR3: CASSDLGTSGTETQYF

V: TRBV7-2
J: TRBJ2-5
size: few
length: 13
D: NA
DNA: TGTGCCAGCGGTGAGGGAGGGGGTGAGACCCAGTACTTC
CDR3: CASGEGGGETQYF

V: TRBV24-1
J: TRBJ2-2
size: NA
length: 15
D: TRBD2
DNA: TGTGCCACCAGTTCCCTCGGGGGAGGGGCCGGGGAGCTGTTTTTT
CDR3: CATSSLGGGAGELFF

V: TRBV2
J: TRBJ2-5
size: NA
length: 16
D: TRBD1
DNA: TGTGCCAGCAGTGAAGCGTGGGACAGGACGATCGAGACCCAGTACTTC
CDR3: CASSEAWDRTIETQYF

V: TRBV5-1
J: TRBJ2-7
size: NA
length: 16
D: NA
DNA: TGCGCCAGCAGCGTTAATCCGGGACAAGAACTCTACGAGCAGTACTTC
CDR3: CASSVNPGQELYEQYF

V: TRBV7-9
J: TRBJ2-7
size: NA
length: 15
D: TRBD1
DNA: TGTGCCAGCAGCTCGGGACAGGGGGCGCCCCACGAGCAGTACTTC
CDR3: CASSSGQGAPHEQYF

V: TRBV29-1
J: TRBJ1-1
size: NA
length: 13
D: NA
DNA: TGCAGCGTTGATCAGAACCTAAACGCTGAAGCTTTCTTT
CDR3: CSVDQNLNAEAFF

V: TRBV7-9
J: TRBJ2-5
size: few
length: 13
D: TRBD1
DNA: TGTGCCAGCAGCCCACGGACAGGCGAGACCCAGTACTTC
CDR3: CASSPRTGETQYF

V: TRBV19
J: TRBJ2-7
size: NA
length: 17
D: NA
DNA: TGTGCCAGTAGTCCCCAGTGGGGGTTCGGACTCTCCTACGAGCAGTACTTC
CDR3: CASSPQWGFGLSYEQYF

V: TRBV4-1
J: TRBJ1-6
size: NA
length: 13
D: NA
DNA: TGCGCCAGCAGCCAAGATTGGAATTCACCCCTCCACTTT
CDR3: CASSQDWNSPLHF

V: TRBV18
J: TRBJ2-5
size: NA
length: 13
D: NA
DNA: TGTGCCAGCTCACCTCCACCTCATGGGACCCAGTACTTC
CDR3: CASSPPPHGTQYF

V: TRBV7-9
J: TRBJ1-6
size: NA
length: 16
D: NA
DNA: TGTGCCAGCAGCTTGGACGCTTCCGGTTTTGGGGCACCCCTCCACTTT
CDR3: CASSLDASGFGAPLHF

V: TRBV5-8
J: TRBJ1-2
size: few
length: 13
D: NA
DNA: TGTGCCAGCAGCCCCAGGGATCTCTATGGCTACACCTTC
CDR3: CASSPRDLYGYTF

V: TRBV9
J: TRBJ2-1
size: NA
length: 12
D: NA
DNA: TGTGCCAGCAGCTCTAGATACAATGAGCAGTTCTTC
CDR3: CASSSRYNEQFF

V: TRBV5-1
J: TRBJ1-2
size: few
length: 17
D: TRBD1
DNA: TGCGCCAGCAGCGAGACAGGGGTGTTGGGATCTAACTATGGCTACACCTTC
CDR3: CASSETGVLGSNYGYTF